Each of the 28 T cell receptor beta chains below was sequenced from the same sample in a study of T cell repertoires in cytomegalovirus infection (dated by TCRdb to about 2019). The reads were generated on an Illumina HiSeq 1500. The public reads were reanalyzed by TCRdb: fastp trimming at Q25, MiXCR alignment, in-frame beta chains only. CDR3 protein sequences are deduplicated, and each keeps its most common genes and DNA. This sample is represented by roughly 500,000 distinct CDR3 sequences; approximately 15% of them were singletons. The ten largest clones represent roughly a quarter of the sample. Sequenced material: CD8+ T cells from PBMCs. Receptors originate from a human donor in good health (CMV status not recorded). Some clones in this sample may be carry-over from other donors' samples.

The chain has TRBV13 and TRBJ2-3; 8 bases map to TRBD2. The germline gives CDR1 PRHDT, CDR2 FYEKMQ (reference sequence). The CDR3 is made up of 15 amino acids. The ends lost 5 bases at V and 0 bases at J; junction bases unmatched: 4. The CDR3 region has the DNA TGTGCCAGCAGCGATAGCGGGACCAGCACAGATACGCAGTATTTT. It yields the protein CASSDSGTSTDTQYF.

The DNA for the CDR3 is TGTGCCAGCAGCTTAGCGGAGGGACAGGGCTACGAGCAGTACTTC. This sequence encodes CASSLAEGQGYEQYF. The chain combines TRBV7-6 with TRBJ2-7, with 9 bases identical to TRBD1. The CDR3 loop spans 15 amino acids. The V segment lost 0 bases and the J segment 3 bases; nucleotides outside the gene matches: 3. Germline loops: CDR1 SGHVS, CDR2 FNYEAQ.

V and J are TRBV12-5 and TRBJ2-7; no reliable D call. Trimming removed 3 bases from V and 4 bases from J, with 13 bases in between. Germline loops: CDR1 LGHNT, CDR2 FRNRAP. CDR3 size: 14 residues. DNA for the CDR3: TGTGCTAGTGGTTTTAGGGCCCGCACTTACGAGCAGTACTTC. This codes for CASGFRARTYEQYF.

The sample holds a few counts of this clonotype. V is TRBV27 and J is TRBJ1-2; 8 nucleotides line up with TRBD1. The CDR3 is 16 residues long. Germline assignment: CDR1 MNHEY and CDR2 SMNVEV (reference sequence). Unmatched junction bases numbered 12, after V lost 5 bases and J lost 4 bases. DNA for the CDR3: TGTGCCAGCAGTCCCTCAGGCGGACAGGGTTTCTATGGCTACACCTTC. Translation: CASSPSGGQGFYGYTF.

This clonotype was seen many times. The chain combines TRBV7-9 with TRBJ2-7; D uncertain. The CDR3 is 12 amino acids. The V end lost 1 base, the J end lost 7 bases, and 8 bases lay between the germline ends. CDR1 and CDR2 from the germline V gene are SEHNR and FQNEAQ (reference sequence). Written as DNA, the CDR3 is TGTGCCAGCAGCTTAGAGGGTAAAGAGCAGTACTTC. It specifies CASSLEGKEQYF.

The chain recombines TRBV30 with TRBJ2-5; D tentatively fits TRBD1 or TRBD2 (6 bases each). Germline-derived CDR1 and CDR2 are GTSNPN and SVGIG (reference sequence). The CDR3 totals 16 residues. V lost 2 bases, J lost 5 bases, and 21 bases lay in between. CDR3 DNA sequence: TGTGCCTGGAGTCCGGCCACAGGGATGGAGGGGGAGACCCAGTACTTC. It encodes CAWSPATGMEGETQYF.

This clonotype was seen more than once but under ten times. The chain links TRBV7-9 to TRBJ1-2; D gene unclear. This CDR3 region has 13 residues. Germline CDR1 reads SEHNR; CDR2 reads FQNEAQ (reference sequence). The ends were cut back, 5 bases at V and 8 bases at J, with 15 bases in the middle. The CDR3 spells CASSPIIGGGYTF. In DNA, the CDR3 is TGTGCCAGCAGCCCTATCATAGGAGGAGGCTACACCTTC. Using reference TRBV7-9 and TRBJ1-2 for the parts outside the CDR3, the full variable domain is DTGVSQNPRHKITKRGQNVTFRCDPISEHNRLYWYRQTLGQGPEFLTYFQNEAQLEKSRLLSDRFSAERPKGSFSTLEIQRTEQGDSAMYLCASSPIIGGGYTFGSGTRLTVV.

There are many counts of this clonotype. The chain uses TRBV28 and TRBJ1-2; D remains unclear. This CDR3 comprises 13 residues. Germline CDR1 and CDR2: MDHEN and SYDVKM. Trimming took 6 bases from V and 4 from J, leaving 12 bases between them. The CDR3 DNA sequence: TGTGCCAGCAGCCTAACACAGCCCTATGGCTACACCTTC. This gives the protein CASSLTQPYGYTF.

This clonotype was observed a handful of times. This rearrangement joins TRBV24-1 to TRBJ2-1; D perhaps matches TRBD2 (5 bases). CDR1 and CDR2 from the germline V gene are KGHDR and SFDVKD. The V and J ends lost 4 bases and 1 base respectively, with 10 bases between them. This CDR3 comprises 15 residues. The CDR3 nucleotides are TGTGCCACCAGTGACCCAGCGGAATCCTACAATGAGCAGTTCTTC. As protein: CATSDPAESYNEQFF.

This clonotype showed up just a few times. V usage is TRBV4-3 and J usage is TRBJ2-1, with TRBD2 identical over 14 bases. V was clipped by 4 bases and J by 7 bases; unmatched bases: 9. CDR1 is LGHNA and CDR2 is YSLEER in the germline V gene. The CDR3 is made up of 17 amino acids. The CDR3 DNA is TGCGCCAGCAGCCTTACCGGGACTAGCGGGGGAGGGAATGAGCAGTTCTTC. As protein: CASSLTGTSGGGNEQFF.

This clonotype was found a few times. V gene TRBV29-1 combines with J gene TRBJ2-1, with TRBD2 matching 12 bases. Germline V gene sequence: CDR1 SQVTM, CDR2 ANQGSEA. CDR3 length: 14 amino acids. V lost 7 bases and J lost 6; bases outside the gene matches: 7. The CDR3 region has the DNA TGCAGCGCCGGACGACTAGCGGGAGCCAATGAGCAGTTCTTC. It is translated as CSAGRLAGANEQFF.

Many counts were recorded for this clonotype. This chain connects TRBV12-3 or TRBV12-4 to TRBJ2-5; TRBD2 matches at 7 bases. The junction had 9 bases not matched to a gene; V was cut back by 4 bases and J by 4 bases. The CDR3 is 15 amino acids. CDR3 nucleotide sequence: TGTGCCAGCAGTTCGGGACGGCGGGAGCGAGAGACCCAGTACTTC. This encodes CASSSGRRERETQYF.

CDR3 sequence reads: CATGRNTGELFF. DNA for the CDR3: TGTGCCACCGGCAGGAACACCGGGGAGCTGTTTTTT. The chain employs TRBV24-1 and TRBJ2-2; no definite D call. V was cut by 9 bases and J by 1 base, with 5 bases left in between. This CDR3 is built from 12 residues. Germline CDR1 KGHDR, CDR2 SFDVKD.

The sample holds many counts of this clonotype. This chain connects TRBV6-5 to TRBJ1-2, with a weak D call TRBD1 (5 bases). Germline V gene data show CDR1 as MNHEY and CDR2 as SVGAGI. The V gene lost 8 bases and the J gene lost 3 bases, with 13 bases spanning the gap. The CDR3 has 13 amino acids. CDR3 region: CASWGESHYGYTF. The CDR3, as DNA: TGTGCCAGCTGGGGGGAAAGCCACTATGGCTACACCTTC.

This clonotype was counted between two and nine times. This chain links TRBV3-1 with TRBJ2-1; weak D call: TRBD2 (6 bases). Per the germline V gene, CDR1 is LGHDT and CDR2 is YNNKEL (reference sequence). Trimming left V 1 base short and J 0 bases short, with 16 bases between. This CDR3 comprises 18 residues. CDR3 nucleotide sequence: TGTGCCAGCAGCCAAGTTGGTCTAGGACTAAGCTCCTACAATGAGCAGTTCTTC. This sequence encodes CASSQVGLGLSSYNEQFF.

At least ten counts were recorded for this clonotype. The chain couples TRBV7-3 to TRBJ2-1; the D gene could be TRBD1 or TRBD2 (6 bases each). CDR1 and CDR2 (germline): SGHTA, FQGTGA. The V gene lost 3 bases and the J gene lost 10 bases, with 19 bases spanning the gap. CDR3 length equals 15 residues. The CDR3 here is CASSLGGSLRGEQFF. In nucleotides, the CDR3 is TGTGCCAGCAGCTTGGGGGGCAGCCTGAGAGGGGAGCAGTTCTTC.

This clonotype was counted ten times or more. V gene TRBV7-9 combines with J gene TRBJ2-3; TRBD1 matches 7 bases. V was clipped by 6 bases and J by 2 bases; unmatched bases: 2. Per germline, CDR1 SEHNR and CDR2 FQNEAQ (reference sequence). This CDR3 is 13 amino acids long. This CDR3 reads CASRQGHTDTQYF. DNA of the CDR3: TGTGCCAGCAGACAGGGGCACACAGATACGCAGTATTTT.

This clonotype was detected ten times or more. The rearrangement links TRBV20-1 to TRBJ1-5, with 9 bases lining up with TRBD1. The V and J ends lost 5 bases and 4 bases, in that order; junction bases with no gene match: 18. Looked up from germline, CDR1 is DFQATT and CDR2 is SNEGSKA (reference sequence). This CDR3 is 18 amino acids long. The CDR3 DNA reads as TGCAGTGCTCGAACCTATGATGCCGGGACAGGGCTAAATCAGCCCCAGCATTTT. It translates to CSARTYDAGTGLNQPQHF.

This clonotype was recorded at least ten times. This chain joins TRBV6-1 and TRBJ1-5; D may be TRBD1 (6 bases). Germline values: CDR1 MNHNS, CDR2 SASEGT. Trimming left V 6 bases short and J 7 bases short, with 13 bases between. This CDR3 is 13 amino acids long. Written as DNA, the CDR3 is TGTGCCAGCAGGGCAGGGGTAAACCAGCCCCAGCATTTT. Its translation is CASRAGVNQPQHF.

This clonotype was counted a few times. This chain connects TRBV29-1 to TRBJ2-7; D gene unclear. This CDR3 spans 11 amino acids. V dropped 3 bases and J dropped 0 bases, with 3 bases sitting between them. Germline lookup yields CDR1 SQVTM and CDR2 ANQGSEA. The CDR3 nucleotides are TGCAGCGTTGATACCTCCTACGAGCAGTACTTC. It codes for CSVDTSYEQYF.

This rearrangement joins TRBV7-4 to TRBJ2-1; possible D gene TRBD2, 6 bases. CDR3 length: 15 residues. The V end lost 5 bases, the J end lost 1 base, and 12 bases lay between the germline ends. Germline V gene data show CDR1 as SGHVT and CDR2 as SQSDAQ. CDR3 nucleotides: TGTGCCAGCAGCGCCGGGACTGCTTCCTACAATGAGCAGTTCTTC. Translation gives CASSAGTASYNEQFF.

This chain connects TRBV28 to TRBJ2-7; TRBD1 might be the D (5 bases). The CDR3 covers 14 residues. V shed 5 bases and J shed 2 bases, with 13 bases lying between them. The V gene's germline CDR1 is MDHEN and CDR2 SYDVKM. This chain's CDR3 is CASSHVDKAYEQYF. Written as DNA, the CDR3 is TGTGCCAGCAGTCACGTGGACAAAGCCTACGAGCAGTACTTC.

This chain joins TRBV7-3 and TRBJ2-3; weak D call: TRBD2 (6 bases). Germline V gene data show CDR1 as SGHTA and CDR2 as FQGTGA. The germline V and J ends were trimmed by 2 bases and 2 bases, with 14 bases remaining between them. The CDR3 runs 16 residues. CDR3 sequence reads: CASSLPAGGDTDTQYF. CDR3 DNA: TGTGCCAGCAGCTTACCTGCGGGCGGGGACACAGATACGCAGTATTTT.

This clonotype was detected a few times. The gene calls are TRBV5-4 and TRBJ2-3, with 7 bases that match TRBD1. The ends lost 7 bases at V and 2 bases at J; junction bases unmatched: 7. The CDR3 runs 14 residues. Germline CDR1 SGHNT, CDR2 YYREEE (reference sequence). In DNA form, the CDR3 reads TGTGCCAGCGCTCCGGGACAGATCACAGATACGCAGTATTTT. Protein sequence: CASAPGQITDTQYF.

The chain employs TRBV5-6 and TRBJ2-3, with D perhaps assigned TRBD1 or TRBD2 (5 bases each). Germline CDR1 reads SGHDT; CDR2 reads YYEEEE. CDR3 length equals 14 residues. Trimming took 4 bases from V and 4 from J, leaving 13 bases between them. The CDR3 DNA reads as TGTGCCAGCAGCGGGGGTAATTCCGCAGATACGCAGTATTTT. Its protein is CASSGGNSADTQYF.

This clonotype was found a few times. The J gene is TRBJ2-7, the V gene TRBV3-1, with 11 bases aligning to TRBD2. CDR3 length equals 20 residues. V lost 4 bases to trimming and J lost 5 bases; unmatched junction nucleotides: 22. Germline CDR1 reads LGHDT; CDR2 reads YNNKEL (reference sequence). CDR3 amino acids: CASSRRVRLAGLLSGDEQYF. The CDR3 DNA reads TGTGCCAGCAGCCGGCGAGTGCGACTAGCGGGACTGCTAAGCGGGGACGAGCAGTACTTC.

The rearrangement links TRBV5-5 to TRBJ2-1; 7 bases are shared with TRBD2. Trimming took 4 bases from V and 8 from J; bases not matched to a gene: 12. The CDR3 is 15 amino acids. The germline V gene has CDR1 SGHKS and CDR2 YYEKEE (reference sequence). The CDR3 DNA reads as TGTGCCAGCAGCCCGAAGGAGGGAGGGCGTGATGAGCAGTTCTTC. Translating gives CASSPKEGGRDEQFF.

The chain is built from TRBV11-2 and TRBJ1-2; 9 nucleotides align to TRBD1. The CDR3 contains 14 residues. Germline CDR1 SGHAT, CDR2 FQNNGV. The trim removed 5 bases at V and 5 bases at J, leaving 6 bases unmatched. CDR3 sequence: CASSRTGEGYGYTF. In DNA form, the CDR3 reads TGTGCCAGCAGCCGGACAGGGGAAGGGTATGGCTACACCTTC.